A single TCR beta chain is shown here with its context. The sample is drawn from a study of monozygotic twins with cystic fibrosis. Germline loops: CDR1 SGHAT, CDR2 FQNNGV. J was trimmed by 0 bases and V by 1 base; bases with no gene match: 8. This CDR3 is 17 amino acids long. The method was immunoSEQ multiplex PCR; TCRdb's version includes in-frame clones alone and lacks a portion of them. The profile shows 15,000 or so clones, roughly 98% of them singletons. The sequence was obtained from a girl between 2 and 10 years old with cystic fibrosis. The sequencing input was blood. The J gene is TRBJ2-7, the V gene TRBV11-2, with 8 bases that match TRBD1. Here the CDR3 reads CASSLAVRTGTSYEQYF. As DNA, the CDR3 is TGTGCCAGCAGCTTAGCAGTTAGGACAGGGACCTCCTACGAGCAGTACTTC.